One T cell receptor (beta chain) is described in this entry. The sample is drawn from a study of blood T cell repertoires in COVID-19. V was pared by 3 bases and J by 6 bases, with 14 bases between. Germline-derived CDR1 and CDR2 are SQVTM and ANQGSEA. The CDR3 contains 13 residues. Original analysis: Estimation of nucleated cell counts relied on the amplification of reference gene primers. Method: immunoSEQ multiplex PCR; TCRdb's copy keeps in-frame clones and lacks some. V, J and clone size were drawn from that table, and D and trimming were deduced from the DNA. Seen here are roughly 250,000 clones, approximately 90% observed once, and the top ten hold about 1.9%.

The TCR comes from a woman aged 18-30 years who had recovered from COVID-19. Sequenced: PBMCs or T cells enriched from blood (not recorded which). The chain couples TRBV29-1 to TRBJ1-2; D not certain. The DNA of the CDR3 is TGCAGCGTTGAGAGCCGGGGAAAGAATGGCTACACCTTC. Protein sequence: CSVESRGKNGYTF.